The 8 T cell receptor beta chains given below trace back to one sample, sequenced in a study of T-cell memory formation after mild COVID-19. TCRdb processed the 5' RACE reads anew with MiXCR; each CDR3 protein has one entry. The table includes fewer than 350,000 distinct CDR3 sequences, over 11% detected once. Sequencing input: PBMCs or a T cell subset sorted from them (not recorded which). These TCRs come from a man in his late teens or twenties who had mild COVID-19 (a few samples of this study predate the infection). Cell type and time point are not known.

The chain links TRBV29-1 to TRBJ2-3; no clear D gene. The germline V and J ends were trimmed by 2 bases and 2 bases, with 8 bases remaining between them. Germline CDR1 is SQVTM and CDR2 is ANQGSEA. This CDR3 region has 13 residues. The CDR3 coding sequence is TGCAGCGTTGAAAAAGAAAACACAGATACGCAGTATTTT. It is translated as CSVEKENTDTQYF.

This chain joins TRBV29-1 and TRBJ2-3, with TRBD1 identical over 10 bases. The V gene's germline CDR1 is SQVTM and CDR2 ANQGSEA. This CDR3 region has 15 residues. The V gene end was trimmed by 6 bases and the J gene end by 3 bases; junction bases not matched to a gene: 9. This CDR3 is CSVYPTGGETDTQYF. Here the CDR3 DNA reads TGCAGCGTCTACCCGACAGGGGGCGAGACAGATACGCAGTATTTT.

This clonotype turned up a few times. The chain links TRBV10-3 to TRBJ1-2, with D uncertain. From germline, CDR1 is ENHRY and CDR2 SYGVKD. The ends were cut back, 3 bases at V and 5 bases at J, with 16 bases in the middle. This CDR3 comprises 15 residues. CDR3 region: CAISDSGLPLYGYTF. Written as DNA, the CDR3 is TGTGCCATCAGTGACAGCGGTCTGCCTCTATATGGCTACACCTTC.

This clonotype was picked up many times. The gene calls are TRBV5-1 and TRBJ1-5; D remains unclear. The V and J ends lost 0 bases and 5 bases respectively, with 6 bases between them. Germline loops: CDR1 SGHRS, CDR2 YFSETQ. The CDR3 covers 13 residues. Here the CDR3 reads CASSLAGDQPQHF. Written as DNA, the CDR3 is TGCGCCAGCAGCTTGGCTGGGGATCAGCCCCAGCATTTT.

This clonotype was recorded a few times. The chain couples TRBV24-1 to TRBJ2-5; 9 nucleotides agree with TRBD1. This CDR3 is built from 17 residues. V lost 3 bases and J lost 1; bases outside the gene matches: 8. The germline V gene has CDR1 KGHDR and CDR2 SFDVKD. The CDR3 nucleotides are TGTGCCACCAGTGATCCAGGGACAGGGATTATCCAAGAGACCCAGTACTTC. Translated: CATSDPGTGIIQETQYF.

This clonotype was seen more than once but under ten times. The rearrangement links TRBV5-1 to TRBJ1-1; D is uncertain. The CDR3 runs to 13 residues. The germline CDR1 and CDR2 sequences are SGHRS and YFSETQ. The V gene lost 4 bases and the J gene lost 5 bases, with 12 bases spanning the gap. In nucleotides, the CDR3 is TGCGCCAGCAGCCAGTTGGGGAGAACTGAAGCTTTCTTT. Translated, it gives CASSQLGRTEAFF.

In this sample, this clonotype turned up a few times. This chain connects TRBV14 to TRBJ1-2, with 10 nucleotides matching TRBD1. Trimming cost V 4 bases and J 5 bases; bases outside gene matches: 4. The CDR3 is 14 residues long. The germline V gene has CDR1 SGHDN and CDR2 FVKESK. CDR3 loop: CASSLGDRGYGYTF. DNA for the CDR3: TGTGCCAGCAGCCTGGGGGACAGGGGTTATGGCTACACCTTC.

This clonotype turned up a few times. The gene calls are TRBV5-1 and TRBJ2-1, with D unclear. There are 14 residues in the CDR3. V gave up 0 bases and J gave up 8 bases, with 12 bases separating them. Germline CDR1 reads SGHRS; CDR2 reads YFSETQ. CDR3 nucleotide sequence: TGCGCCAGCAGCTTGGGTTTCAGGTCCGATGAGCAGTTCTTC. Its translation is CASSLGFRSDEQFF.